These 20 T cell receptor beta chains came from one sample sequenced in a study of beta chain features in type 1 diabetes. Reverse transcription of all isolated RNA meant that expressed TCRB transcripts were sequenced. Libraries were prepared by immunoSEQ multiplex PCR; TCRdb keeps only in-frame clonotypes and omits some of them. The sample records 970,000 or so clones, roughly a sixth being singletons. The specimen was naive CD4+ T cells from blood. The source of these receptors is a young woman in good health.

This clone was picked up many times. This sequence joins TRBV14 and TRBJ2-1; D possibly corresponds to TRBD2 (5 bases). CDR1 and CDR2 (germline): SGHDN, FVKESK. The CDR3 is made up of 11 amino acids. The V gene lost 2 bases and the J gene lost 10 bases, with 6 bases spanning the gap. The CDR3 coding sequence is TGTGCCAGCAGCCAACGACTAGAGCAGTTCTTC. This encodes CASSQRLEQFF. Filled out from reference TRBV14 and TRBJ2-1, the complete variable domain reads EAGVTQFPSHSVIEKGQTVTLRCDPISGHDNLYWYRRVMGKEIKFLLHFVKESKQDESGMPNNRFLAERTGGTYSTLKVQPAELEDSGVYFCASSQRLEQFFGPGTRLTVL.

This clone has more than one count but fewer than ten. DNA for the CDR3: TGTGCCAGCAGCTTAGGAGGGGCCCAGAACACTGAAGCTTTCTTT. Residues: CASSLGGAQNTEAFF. The genes are TRBV7-2 and TRBJ1-1, with a weak D call TRBD1 (5 bases). V was clipped by 1 base and J by 1 base, with 10 bases between them. The length of the CDR3 is 15 residues. In germline, CDR1 is SGHTA, CDR2 FQGNSA.

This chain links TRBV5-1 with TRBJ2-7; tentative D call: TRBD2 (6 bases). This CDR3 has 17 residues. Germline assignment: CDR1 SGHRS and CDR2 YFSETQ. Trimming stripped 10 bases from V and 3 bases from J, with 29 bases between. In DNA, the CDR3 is TGCGCCCCGACCGGAGGGCCATTAGCGTTAACCGGCTACGAGCAGTACTTC. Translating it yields CAPTGGPLALTGYEQYF.

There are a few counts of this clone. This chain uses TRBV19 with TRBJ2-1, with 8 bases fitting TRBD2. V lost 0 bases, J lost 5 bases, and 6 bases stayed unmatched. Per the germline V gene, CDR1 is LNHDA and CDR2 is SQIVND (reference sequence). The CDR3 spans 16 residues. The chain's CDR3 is CASSIDLLRGDNEQFF. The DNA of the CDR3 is TGTGCCAGTAGTATAGATCTCCTGCGGGGGGACAATGAGCAGTTCTTC. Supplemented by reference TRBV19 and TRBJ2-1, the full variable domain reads DGGITQSPKYLFRKEGQNVTLSCEQNLNHDAMYWYRQDPGQGLRLIYYSQIVNDFQKGDIAEGYSVSREKKESFPLTVTSAQKNPTAFYLCASSIDLLRGDNEQFFGPGTRLTVL.

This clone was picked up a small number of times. In nucleotides, the CDR3 is TGTGCCAGCTCAGTCCGGGACAGAGCCTACGAGCAGTACTTC. Its protein is CASSVRDRAYEQYF. This chain joins TRBV18 and TRBJ2-7; the match to TRBD1 covers 7 bases. The CDR3 consists of 14 residues. J was trimmed by 2 bases and V by 5 bases; bases with no gene match: 6. Per germline, CDR1 KGHSH and CDR2 LQKENI.

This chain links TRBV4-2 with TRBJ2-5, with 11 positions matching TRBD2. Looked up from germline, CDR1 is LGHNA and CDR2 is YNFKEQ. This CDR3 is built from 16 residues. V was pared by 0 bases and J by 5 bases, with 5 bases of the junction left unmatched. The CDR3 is CASSQDFTSGSETQYF. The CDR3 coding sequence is TGTGCCAGCAGCCAAGATTTTACTAGCGGGAGTGAGACCCAGTACTTC.

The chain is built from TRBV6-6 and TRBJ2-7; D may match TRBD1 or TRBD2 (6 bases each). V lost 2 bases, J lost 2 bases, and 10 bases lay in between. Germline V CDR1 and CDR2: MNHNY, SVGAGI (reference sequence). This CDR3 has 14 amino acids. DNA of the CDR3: TGTGCCAGCAGTTACCGCGGGACAACCTACGAGCAGTACTTC. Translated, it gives CASSYRGTTYEQYF.

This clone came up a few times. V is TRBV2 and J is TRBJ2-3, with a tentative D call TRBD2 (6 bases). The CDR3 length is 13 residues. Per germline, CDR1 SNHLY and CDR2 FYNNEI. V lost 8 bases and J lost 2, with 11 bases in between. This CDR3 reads CASQGGVTDTQYF. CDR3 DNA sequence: TGTGCCAGCCAGGGAGGAGTCACAGATACGCAGTATTTT.

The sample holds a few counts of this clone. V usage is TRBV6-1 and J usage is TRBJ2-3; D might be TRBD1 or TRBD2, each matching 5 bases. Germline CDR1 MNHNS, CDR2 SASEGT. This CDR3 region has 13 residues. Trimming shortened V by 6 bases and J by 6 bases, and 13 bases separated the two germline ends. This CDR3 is CASRPQGADTQYF. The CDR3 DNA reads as TGTGCCAGCAGGCCCCAGGGAGCTGATACGCAGTATTTT.

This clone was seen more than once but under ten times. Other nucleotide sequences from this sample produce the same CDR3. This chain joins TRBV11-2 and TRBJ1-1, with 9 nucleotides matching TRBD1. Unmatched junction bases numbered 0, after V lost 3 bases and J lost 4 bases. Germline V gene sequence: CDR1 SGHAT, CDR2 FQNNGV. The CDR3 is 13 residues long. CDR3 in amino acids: CASSLTGGTEAFF. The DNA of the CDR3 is TGTGCCAGCAGCTTGACAGGGGGCACTGAAGCTTTCTTT.

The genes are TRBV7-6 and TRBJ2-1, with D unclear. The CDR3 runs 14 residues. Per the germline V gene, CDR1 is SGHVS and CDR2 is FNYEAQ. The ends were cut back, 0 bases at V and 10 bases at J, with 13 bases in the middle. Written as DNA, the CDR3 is TGTGCCAGCAGCTTAGCGTCCGCGGTGGGGGAGCAGTTCTTC. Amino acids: CASSLASAVGEQFF.

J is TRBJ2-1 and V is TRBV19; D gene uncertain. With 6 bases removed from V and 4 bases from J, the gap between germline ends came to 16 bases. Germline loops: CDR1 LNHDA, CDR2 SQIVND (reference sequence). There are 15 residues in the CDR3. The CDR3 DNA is TGTGCCAGTAGCCCCGGTTTGCTTGGATACAATGAGCAGTTCTTC. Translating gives CASSPGLLGYNEQFF.

The chain's CDR3 is CASSMGLHYNEQFF. CDR3 DNA sequence: TGTGCCAGTAGTATGGGACTACACTACAATGAGCAGTTCTTC. The V call is TRBV19, the J call TRBJ2-1, with 7 bases matching TRBD2. This CDR3 contains 14 residues. V was clipped by 3 bases and J by 3 bases; unmatched bases: 2. From germline, CDR1 is LNHDA and CDR2 SQIVND (reference sequence). Looking up the rest from reference TRBV19 and TRBJ2-1 gives the full variable domain: DGGITQSPKYLFRKEGQNVTLSCEQNLNHDAMYWYRQDPGQGLRLIYYSQIVNDFQKGDIAEGYSVSREKKESFPLTVTSAQKNPTAFYLCASSMGLHYNEQFFGPGTRLTVL.

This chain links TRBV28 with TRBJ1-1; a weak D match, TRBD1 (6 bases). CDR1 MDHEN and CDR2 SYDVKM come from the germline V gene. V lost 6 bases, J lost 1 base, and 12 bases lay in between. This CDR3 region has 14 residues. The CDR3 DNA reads TGTGCCAGCAGGGAACAGGGATCGAACACTGAAGCTTTCTTT. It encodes CASREQGSNTEAFF.

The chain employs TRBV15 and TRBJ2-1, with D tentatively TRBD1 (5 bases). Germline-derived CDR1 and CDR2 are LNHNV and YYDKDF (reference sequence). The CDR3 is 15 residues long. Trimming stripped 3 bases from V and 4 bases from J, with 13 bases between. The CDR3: CATSSQTVTYNEQFF. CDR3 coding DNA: TGTGCCACCAGCAGTCAGACAGTCACGTACAATGAGCAGTTCTTC. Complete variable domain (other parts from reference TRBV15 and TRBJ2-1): DAMVIQNPRYQVTQFGKPVTLSCSQTLNHNVMYWYQQKSSQAPKLLFHYYDKDFNNEADTPDNFQSRRPNTSFCFLDIRSPGLGDTAMYLCATSSQTVTYNEQFFGPGTRLTVL.

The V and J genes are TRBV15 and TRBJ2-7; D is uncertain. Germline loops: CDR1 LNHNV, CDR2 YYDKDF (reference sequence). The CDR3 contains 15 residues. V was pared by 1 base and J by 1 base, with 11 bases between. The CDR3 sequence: CATSRGNGRSYEQYF. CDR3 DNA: TGTGCCACCAGCAGAGGGAATGGCAGGTCCTACGAGCAGTACTTC.

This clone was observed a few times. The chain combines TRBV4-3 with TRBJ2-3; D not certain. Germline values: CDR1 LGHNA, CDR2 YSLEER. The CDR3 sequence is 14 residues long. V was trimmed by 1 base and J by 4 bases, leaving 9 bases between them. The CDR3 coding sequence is TGCGCCAGCAGCCAAGGGGGTTTTGCAGATACGCAGTATTTT. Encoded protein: CASSQGGFADTQYF.

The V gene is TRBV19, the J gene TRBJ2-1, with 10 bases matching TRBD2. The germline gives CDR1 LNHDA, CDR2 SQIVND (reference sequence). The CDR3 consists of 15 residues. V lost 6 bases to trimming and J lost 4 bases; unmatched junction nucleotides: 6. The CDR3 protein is CASSSSGSTYNEQFF. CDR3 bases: TGTGCCAGTAGCTCTAGCGGGAGCACATACAATGAGCAGTTCTTC.

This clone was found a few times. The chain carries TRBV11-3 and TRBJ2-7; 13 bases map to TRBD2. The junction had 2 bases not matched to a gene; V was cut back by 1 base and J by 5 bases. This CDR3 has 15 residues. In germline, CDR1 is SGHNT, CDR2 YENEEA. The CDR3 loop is CASSLGLAGGDEQYF. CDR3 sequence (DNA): TGTGCCAGCAGCTTAGGACTAGCGGGAGGCGACGAGCAGTACTTC.

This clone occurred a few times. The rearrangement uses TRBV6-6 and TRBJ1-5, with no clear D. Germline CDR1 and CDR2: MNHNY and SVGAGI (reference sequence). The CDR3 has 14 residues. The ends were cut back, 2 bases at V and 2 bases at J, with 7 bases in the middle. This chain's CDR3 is CASSYQLGNQPQHF. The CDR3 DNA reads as TGTGCCAGCAGTTACCAATTGGGCAATCAGCCCCAGCATTTT.